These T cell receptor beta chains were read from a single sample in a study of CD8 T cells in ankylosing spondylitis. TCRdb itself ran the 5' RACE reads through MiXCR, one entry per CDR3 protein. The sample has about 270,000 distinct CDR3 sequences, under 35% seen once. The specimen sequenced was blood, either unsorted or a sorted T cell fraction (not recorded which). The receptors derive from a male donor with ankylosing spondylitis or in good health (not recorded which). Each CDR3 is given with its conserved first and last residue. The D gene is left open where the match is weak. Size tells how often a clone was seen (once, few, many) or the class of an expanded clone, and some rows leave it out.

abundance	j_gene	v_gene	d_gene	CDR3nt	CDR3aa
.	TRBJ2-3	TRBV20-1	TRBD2	TGCAGTGCTATGGCACTAGCGATAGGCACAGATACGCAGTATTTT	CSAMALAIGTDTQYF
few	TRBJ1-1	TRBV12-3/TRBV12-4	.	TGTGCCAGCAGAATTGGCGGGGGGGGATGGACTGAAGCTTTCTTT	CASRIGGGGWTEAFF
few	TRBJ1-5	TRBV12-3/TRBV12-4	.	TGTGCCAGCAGTTTAGGGTTCGGCCAGCCCCAGCATTTT	CASSLGFGQPQHF
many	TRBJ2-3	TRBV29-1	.	TGCAGCGTTGTGAGCACAGATACGCAGTATTTT	CSVVSTDTQYF
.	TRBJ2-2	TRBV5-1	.	TGCGCCAGCAGCGCCCTCGGGGCAGCAAAAAACACCGGGGAGCTGTTTTTT	CASSALGAAKNTGELFF
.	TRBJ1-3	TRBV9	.	TGTGCCAGCAGCGCAGGGGAAGGGACTGCCTCTGGAAACACCATATATTTT	CASSAGEGTASGNTIYF
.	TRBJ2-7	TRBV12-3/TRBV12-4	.	TGTGCCAGCACTCGGGACACGGCCAGCGAGCAGTACTTC	CASTRDTASEQYF
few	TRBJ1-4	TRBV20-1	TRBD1	TGCAGTGCTGGACAGGGAGGAGCGGCACTGTTTTTT	CSAGQGGAALFF
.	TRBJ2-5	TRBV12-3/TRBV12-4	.	TGTGCCAGCAGTTTAGACAGACAAGAGACCCAGTACTTC	CASSLDRQETQYF
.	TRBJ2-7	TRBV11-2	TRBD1	TGTGCCAGCAGCTTAGTTGGGACAGGAGAGGGCGAGCAGTACTTC	CASSLVGTGEGEQYF
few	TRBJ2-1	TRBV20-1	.	TGCAGTGCTACCTGGGGGGCCCACAATGAGCAGTTCTTC	CSATWGAHNEQFF
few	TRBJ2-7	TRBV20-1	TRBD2	TGCAGTGCTTCACTAGCGGGCGGAGGCTACGAGCAGTACTTC	CSASLAGGGYEQYF
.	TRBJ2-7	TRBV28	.	TGTGCCAGCAGTCAACCCGCCGGAGACGAGCAGTACTTC	CASSQPAGDEQYF
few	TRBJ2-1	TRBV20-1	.	TGCAGTGCTAGAGACATGAGGGGGAGCTCCTACAATGAGCAGTTCTTC	CSARDMRGSSYNEQFF
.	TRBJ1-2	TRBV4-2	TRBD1	TGTGCCAGCAGCCAAGAGAGGCTAGGGGGCCCTAACTATGGCTACACCTTC	CASSQERLGGPNYGYTF
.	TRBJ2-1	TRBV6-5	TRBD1	TGTGCCAGCAGTTACGGGGCCGGGACAGGGGGCGCTTGGTATGAGCAGTTCTTC	CASSYGAGTGGAWYEQFF
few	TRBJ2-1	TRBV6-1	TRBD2	TGTGCCAGCAGACTGAGGACTAGCGGGGGCTACAATGAGCAGTTCTTC	CASRLRTSGGYNEQFF
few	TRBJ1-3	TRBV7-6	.	TGTGCCAGCAGCACGCGACAGAAAGACACCATATATTTT	CASSTRQKDTIYF
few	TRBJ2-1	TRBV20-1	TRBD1	TGCAGTGCGCCGGGACAGATTAACTACAATGAGCAGTTCTTC	CSAPGQINYNEQFF
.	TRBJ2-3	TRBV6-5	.	TGTGCCAGCAGTTACGAGGCGGGGAGTGCGGGAGATACGCAGTATTTT	CASSYEAGSAGDTQYF
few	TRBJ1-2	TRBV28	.	TGTGCCAGCAGTTTCCCCACCACCCGGACGGACTATGGCTACACCTTC	CASSFPTTRTDYGYTF
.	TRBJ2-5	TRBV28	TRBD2	TGTGCCAGTAACACCGGGACTAGTAGGACGACCCAGTACTTC	CASNTGTSRTTQYF
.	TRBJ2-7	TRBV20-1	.	TGCAGTGCTTCGAGGTGGGCTAGGGGTTCGTCCCACGAGCAGTACTTC	CSASRWARGSSHEQYF
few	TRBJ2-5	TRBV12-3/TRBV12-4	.	TGTGCCAGCAGTTTCCGGGGAAGGACCCAGTACTTC	CASSFRGRTQYF
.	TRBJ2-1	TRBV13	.	TGTGCCAGCAGCTCACTCGAGTCGAGGGGACACAGCTCCTACAATGAGCAGTTCTTC	CASSSLESRGHSSYNEQFF
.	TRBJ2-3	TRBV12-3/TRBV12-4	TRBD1	TGTGCCAGCAGTTTCGACAGGGGCCCAGATACGCAGTATTTT	CASSFDRGPDTQYF
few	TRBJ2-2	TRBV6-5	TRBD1	TGTGCCAGCCGTTTCGGGACAGGGCGGGCCGGGGAGCTGTTTTTT	CASRFGTGRAGELFF
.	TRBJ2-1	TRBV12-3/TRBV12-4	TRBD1	TGTGCCAGCAGTTGGGGGACAGACGAGCAGTTCTTC	CASSWGTDEQFF
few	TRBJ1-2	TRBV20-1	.	TGCAGTGCTATTCCTAGGGAGGCTAAGGGCTACACCTTC	CSAIPREAKGYTF
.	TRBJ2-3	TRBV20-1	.	TGCAGTGCTAGAGTTTTGGGCACAGATACGCAGTATTTT	CSARVLGTDTQYF
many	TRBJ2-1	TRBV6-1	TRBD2	TGTGCCAGCAGCATAGCGGGGGACTCCTACAATGAGCAGTTCTTC	CASSIAGDSYNEQFF
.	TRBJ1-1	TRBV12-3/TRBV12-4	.	TGTGCCAGCAGCGCGGGGAGCCAGCCCCTTGAAGCTTTCTTT	CASSAGSQPLEAFF
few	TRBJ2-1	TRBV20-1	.	TGCAGTGCTAGAGTAGGGGGGGGGCAATCCTACAATGAGCAGTTCTTC	CSARVGGGQSYNEQFF
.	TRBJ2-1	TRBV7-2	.	TGTGCCAGCAGGGTCGGGCGGAATGAGCAGTTCTTC	CASRVGRNEQFF
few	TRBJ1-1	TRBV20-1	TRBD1	TGCAGTGCTAGAGCCAACTATGACAGGGCGAAGATTATGAACACTGAAGCTTTCTTT	CSARANYDRAKIMNTEAFF
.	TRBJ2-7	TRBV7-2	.	TGTGCCAGCAGCTTCCCCGGGACTGACGAGCAGTACTTC	CASSFPGTDEQYF
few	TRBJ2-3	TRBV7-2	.	TGTGCCAGCAGCTTAGTACCGCGGGGCGACCTGATTACGCAGTATTTT	CASSLVPRGDLITQYF
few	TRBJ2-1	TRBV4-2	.	TGTGCCAGCAGCCAAGAGCGGTGGGGAAATCCGGCCTACAATGAGCAGTTCTTC	CASSQERWGNPAYNEQFF
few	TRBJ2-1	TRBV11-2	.	TGTGCCAGCAGCCCTCGAAGTATGGCCTACAATGAGCAGTTCTTC	CASSPRSMAYNEQFF
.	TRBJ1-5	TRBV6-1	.	TGTGCCAGCAGCCGGGGGGGCAGGGGAATTGGTCAGCCCCAGCATTTT	CASSRGGRGIGQPQHF
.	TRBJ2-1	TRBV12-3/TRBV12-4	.	TGTGCCAGCAGTCCGCACCTAATGGCAGGGTACAATGAGCAGTTCTTC	CASSPHLMAGYNEQFF
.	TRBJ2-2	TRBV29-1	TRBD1	TGCAGCGCGTCGTCCTGGGACAGGAACACCGGGGAGCTGTTTTTT	CSASSWDRNTGELFF
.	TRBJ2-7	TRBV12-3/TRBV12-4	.	TGTGCCAGCAGTTTAGTGGAGGGTGGCGAGCAGTACTTC	CASSLVEGGEQYF
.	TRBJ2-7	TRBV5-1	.	TGCGCCAGCAGCTTGGCCTCGGCAGTCTTCGGGTACGAGCAGTACTTC	CASSLASAVFGYEQYF
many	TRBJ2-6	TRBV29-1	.	TGCAGCGTGAGGGTTCTGTCCTCTGGGGCCAACGTCCTGACTTTC	CSVRVLSSGANVLTF
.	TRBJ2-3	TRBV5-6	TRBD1	TGTGCCAGCAGCCCCGGGACAGGGTCTCACGCAGATACGCAGTATTTT	CASSPGTGSHADTQYF
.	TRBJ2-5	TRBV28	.	TGTGCCAGCAGTTTTTCTGCCCAGCCCGGGGGAGAGACCCAGTACTTC	CASSFSAQPGGETQYF
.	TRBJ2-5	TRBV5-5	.	TGTGCCAGCAGCCAGGGACGGACTTTGGGGGAGACCCAGTACTTC	CASSQGRTLGETQYF
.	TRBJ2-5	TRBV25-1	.	TGTGCCAGCAGTGGGAAACAGGATTTGATTGATGAGACCCAGTACTTC	CASSGKQDLIDETQYF
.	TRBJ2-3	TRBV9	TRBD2	TGTGCCAGCAGCGTAGGCCAATCTAGCGGGGGGAGCACAGATACGCAGTATTTT	CASSVGQSSGGSTDTQYF
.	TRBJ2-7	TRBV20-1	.	TGCAGTGCTAGAGATCGGGCAGCGGCCTCCTACGAGCAGTACTTC	CSARDRAAASYEQYF
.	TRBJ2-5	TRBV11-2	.	TGTGCCAGCAGCTTAGATCTCTTGGAAGAGACCCAGTACTTC	CASSLDLLEETQYF
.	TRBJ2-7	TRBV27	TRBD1	TGTGCCAGCAGGACGGGGACAGGGACCTACGAGCAGTACTTC	CASRTGTGTYEQYF
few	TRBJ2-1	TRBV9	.	TGTGCCAGCAGCGTCGGAGCTTGGGGGCTAGTGTACAATGAGCAGTTCTTC	CASSVGAWGLVYNEQFF
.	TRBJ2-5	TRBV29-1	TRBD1	TGCAGCGCTACTCCAGGGGGGACCCAGTACTTC	CSATPGGTQYF